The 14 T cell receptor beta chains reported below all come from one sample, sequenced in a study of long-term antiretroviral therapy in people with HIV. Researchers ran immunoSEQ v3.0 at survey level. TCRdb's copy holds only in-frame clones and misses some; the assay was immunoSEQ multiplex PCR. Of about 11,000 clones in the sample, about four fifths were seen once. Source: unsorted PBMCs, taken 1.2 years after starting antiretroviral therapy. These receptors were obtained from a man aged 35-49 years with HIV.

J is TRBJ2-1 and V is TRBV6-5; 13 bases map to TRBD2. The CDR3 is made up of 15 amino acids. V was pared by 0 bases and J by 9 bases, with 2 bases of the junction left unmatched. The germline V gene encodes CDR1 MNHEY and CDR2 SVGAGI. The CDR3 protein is CASSYSTSGGAEQFF. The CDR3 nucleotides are TGTGCCAGCAGTTACTCCACTAGCGGGGGGGCTGAGCAGTTCTTC.

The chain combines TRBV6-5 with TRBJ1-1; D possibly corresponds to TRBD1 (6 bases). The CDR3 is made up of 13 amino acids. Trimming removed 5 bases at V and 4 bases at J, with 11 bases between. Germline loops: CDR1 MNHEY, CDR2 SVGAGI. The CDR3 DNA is TGTGCCAGCAGTGGTCAGGGGTTCACTGAAGCTTTCTTT. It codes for CASSGQGFTEAFF.

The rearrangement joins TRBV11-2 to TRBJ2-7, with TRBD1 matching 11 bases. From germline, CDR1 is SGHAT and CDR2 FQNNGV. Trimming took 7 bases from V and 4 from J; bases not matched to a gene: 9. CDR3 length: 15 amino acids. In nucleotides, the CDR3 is TGTGCCAGCACCTTCAGGGACAGGGGGTTTTACGAGCAGTACTTC. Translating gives CASTFRDRGFYEQYF.

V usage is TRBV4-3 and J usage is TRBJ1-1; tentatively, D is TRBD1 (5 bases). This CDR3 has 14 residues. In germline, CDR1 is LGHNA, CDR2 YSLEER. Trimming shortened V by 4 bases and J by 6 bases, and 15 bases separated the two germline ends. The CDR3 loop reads CASSPNRGAAEAFF. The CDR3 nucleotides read TGCGCCAGCAGCCCGAATCGAGGGGCCGCTGAAGCTTTCTTT.

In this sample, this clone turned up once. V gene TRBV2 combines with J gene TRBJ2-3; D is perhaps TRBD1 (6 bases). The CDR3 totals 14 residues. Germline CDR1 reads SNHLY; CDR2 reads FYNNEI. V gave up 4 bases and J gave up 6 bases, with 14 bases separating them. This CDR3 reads CASSAGTWADTQYF. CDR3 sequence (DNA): TGTGCCAGCAGTGCGGGGACATGGGCGGATACGCAGTATTTT.

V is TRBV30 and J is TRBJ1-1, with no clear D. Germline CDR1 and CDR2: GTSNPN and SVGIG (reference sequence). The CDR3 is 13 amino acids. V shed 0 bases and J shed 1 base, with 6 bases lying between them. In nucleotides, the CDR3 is TGTGCCTGGAGTGTGACAAAGAACACTGAAGCTTTCTTT. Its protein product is CAWSVTKNTEAFF.

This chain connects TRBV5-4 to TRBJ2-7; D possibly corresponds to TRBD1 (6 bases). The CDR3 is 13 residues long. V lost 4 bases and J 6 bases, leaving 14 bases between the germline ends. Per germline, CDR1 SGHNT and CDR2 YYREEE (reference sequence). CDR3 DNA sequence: TGTGCCAGCAGCCGGGGACAAGCCCCCGAGCAGTACTTC. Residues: CASSRGQAPEQYF.

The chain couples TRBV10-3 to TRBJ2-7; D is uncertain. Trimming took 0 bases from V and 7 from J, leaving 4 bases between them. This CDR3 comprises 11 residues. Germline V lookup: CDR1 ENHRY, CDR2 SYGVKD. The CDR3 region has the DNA TGTGCCATCAGTGAGTCGGGAGAGCAGTACTTC. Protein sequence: CAISESGEQYF.

CDR3: CASRKTGSGEQYF. The CDR3 DNA reads as TGTGCCAGCAGGAAGACAGGTTCGGGCGAGCAGTACTTC. This chain joins TRBV2 and TRBJ2-7, with D perhaps TRBD1 (6 bases). Germline-derived CDR1 and CDR2 are SNHLY and FYNNEI. Trimming left V 6 bases short and J 6 bases short, with 15 bases between. The CDR3 covers 13 residues.

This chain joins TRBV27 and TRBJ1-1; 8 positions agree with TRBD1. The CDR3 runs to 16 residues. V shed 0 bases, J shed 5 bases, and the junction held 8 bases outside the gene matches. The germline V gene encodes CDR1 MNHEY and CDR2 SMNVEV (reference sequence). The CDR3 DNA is TGTGCCAGCAGTTTATCACAGGGGGTGGGTTATACTGAAGCTTTCTTT. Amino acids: CASSLSQGVGYTEAFF.

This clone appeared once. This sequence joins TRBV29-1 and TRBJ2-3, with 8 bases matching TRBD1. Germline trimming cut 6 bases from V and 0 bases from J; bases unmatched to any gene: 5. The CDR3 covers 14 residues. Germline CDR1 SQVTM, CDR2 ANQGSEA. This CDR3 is CSVRQGPSTDTQYF. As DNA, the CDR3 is TGCAGCGTACGACAGGGGCCTAGCACAGATACGCAGTATTTT.

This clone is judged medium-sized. CDR3 protein: CASSFPGTSGGVDTDTQYF. The CDR3 bases are TGTGCCAGCAGCTTTCCCGGGACTAGCGGGGGGGTGGACACAGATACGCAGTATTTT. V usage is TRBV5-5 and J usage is TRBJ2-3, with 16 bases aligning to TRBD2. V lost 2 bases, J lost 2 bases, and 8 bases stayed unmatched. The CDR3 loop spans 19 amino acids. Germline CDR1 reads SGHKS; CDR2 reads YYEKEE (reference sequence).

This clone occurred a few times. This CDR3 is CASSISDRKPQHF. The CDR3 DNA reads TGTGCCAGTAGTATATCGGACAGGAAGCCCCAGCATTTT. The chain carries TRBV19 and TRBJ1-5; 7 bases align to TRBD1. Trimming at V came to 2 bases and at J to 8 bases, leaving 3 bases not matched to a gene. Looked up from germline, CDR1 is LNHDA and CDR2 is SQIVND (reference sequence). The CDR3 covers 13 residues.

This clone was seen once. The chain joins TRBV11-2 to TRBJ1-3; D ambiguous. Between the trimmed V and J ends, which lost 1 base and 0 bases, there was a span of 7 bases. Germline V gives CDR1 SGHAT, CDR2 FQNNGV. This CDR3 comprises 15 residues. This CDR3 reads CASSLASISGNTIYF. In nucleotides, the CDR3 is TGTGCCAGCAGCTTAGCTTCGATCTCTGGAAACACCATATATTTT.